The clone carrying this TCR beta chain was seen a handful of times. This record belongs to a study of vaccination and CD4 T cells after COVID-19. Overall study: Nasal swab PCR showed SARS-CoV-2 in convalescent patients, eight or nine with mild and one with severe disease.

A single record per CDR3 protein comes from TCRdb applying MiXCR to the PCR reads. The sample consists of over 15,000 distinct CDR3 sequences, approximately 72% of them appearing once. The source of this sequence is a human donor who had recovered from COVID-19. Sequenced material: CD4+ T cells from blood, taken after SARS-CoV-2 vaccination.

CDR3 sequence (DNA): TGTGCCAGCAGAACGACAGGGAGCACAGATACGCAGTATTTT. Translated, it gives CASRTTGSTDTQYF. The chain uses TRBV27 and TRBJ2-3, with 7 bases identical to TRBD1. This CDR3 is 14 amino acids long. In germline, CDR1 is MNHEY, CDR2 SMNVEV (reference sequence). After removal of 6 bases from V and 0 bases from J, the junction contained 3 bases not matched to a gene.